Following are 5 T cell receptor beta chains from one sample sequenced in a study of T cell repertoires in aging, cancer and after chemotherapy. TCR beta rearrangements were amplified from peripheral blood genomic DNA. A mixed TRB-A/B primer pool amplified rearranged TRB by multiplex touch-down PCR. TCRdb passed the multiplex PCR reads through MiXCR, listing each CDR3 protein once. The sample has some 10,000 distinct CDR3 sequences, more than 25% seen once. Sequenced sample: blood. These receptors came from a human donor in good health.

This clonotype has just a few counts. This sequence joins TRBV30 and TRBJ2-7; 8 nucleotides agree with TRBD1. This CDR3 has 17 residues. In germline, CDR1 is GTSNPN, CDR2 SVGIG (reference sequence). V trimming: 4 bases; J trimming: 1 base; junction bases outside the gene matches: 15. The CDR3 DNA is TGTGCCTGGACCGGACAGGGCTTGAGTTCTTGGTCCTACGAGCAGTACTTC. Translated: CAWTGQGLSSWSYEQYF. The full variable domain, with the rest looked up from reference TRBV30 and TRBJ2-7, is SQTIHQWPATLVQPVGSPLSLECTVEGTSNPNLYWYRQAAGRGLQLLFYSVGIGQISSEVPQNLSASRPQDRQFILSSKKLLLSDSGFYLCAWTGQGLSSWSYEQYFGPGTRLTVT.

The V call is TRBV30, the J call TRBJ1-2; 8 bases are a match to TRBD1. In germline, CDR1 is GTSNPN, CDR2 SVGIG (reference sequence). This CDR3 comprises 13 residues. Trimming removed 2 bases from V and 4 bases from J; junction bases left unmatched: 3. In DNA form, the CDR3 reads TGTGCCTGGAGTTTCGGGACAGGCTATGGCTACACCTTC. Its protein product is CAWSFGTGYGYTF.

As for this clonotype: A much bigger clone sits one base away, suggesting this may be a read error. This chain links TRBV29-1 with TRBJ2-7, with a tentative D call TRBD2 (6 bases). The CDR3 sequence is 13 residues long. Germline lookup yields CDR1 SQVTM and CDR2 ANQGSEA. Trimming shortened V by 7 bases and J by 4 bases, and 17 bases separated the two germline ends. The CDR3 sequence is CSGGVPEGYEQYF. CDR3 nucleotides: TGCAGCGGGGGGGTACCGGAAGGATACGAGCAGTACTTC.

A word on this clonotype: A single base separates this from a much larger clone, so it may be a read error. The chain recombines TRBV29-1 with TRBJ2-3; D gene unclear. Germline V gives CDR1 SQVTM, CDR2 ANQGSEA. The CDR3 totals 10 residues. The CDR3 spells CSFDTDTQYF. The DNA for the CDR3 is TGCAGCTTTGACACAGATACGCAGTATTTT.

The genes are TRBV5-4 and TRBJ1-5; TRBD1 matches at 11 bases. The CDR3 runs to 15 residues. Trimming cost V 0 bases and J 6 bases; bases outside gene matches: 2. CDR1 and CDR2 from the germline V gene are SGHNT and YYREEE (reference sequence). CDR3 loop: CASSLGGQGGQPQHF. In DNA, the CDR3 is TGTGCCAGCAGCTTGGGGGGACAGGGGGGTCAGCCCCAGCATTTT. The whole variable domain, remainder taken from reference TRBV5-4 and TRBJ1-5, is ETGVTQSPTHLIKTRGQQVTLRCSSQSGHNTVSWYQQALGQGPQFIFQYYREEENGRGNFPPRFSGLQFPNYSSELNVNALELDDSALYLCASSLGGQGGQPQHFGDGTRLSIL.